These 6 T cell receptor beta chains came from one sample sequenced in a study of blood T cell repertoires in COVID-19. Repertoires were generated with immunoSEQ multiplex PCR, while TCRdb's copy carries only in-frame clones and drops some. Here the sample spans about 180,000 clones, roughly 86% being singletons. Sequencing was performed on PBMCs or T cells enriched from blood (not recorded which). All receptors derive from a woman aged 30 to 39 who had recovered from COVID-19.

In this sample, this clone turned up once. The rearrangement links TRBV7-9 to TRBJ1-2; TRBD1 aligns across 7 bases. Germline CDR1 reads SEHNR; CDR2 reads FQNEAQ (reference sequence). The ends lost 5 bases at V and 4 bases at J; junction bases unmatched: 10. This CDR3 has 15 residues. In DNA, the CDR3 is TGTGCCAGCAGCGCCCGAGGGGGCAGGGTCTATGGCTACACCTTC. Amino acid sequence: CASSARGGRVYGYTF.

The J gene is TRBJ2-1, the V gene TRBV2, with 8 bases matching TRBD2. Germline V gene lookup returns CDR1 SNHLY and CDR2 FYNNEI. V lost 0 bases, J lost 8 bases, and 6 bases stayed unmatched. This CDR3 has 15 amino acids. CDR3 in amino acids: CASSEASGSTDEQFF. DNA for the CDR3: TGTGCCAGCAGTGAAGCAAGCGGGAGTACCGATGAGCAGTTCTTC.

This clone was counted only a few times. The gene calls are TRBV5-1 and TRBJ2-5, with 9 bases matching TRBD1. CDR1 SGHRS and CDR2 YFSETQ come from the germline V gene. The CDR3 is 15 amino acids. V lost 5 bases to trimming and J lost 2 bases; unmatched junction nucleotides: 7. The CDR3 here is CASSFYGQGQETQYF. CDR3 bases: TGCGCCAGCAGTTTTTACGGACAGGGGCAAGAGACCCAGTACTTC.

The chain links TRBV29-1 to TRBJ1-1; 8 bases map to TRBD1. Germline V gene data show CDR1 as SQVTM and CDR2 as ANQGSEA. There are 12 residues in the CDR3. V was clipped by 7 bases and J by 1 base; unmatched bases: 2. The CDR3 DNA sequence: TGCAGCGGGGGGACAGGGAACACTGAAGCTTTCTTT. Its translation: CSGGTGNTEAFF.

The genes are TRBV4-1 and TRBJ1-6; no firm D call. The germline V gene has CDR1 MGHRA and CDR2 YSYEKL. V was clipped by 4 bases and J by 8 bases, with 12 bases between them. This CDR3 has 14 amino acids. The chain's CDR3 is CASSPYGPYSPLHF. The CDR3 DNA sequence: TGCGCCAGCAGCCCCTACGGTCCATATTCACCCCTCCACTTT.

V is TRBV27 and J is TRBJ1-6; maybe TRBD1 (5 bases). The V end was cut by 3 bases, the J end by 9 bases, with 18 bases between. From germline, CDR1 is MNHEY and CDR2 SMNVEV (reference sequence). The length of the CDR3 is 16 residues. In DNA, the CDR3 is TGTGCCAGCAGTTTCCCTCAGGGTAAGGAGCTTTCACCCCTCCACTTT. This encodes CASSFPQGKELSPLHF.